The 32 T cell receptor beta chains below all came from one sample that was sequenced in a study of blood T cell repertoires in COVID-19 (TCRdb year 2020). Libraries were made using the immunoSEQ multiplex PCR assay. TCRdb provides this immuneACCESS table in a form limited to in-frame rearrangements. Some clones are lacking; in checked studies, under half of them reflect an unresolved V gene, and why the rest are absent is not known. In this sample the table shows roughly 100,000 clones, 75% to 90% of which occur a single time. Together, the top ten hold about 12% of the sample. The sample was peripheral blood. The source is a human donor in a cohort sampled during active COVID-19.

The chain combines TRBV2 with TRBJ2-3; a possible D gene is TRBD1 (6 bases). This CDR3 has 11 amino acids. CDR1 and CDR2 (germline): SNHLY, FYNNEI. V lost 5 bases, J lost 9 bases, and 9 bases lay in between. As DNA, the CDR3 is TGTGCCAGCAGTCGCCAGGGGACGCAGTATTTT. Encoded protein: CASSRQGTQYF.

The chain uses TRBV27 and TRBJ1-5; TRBD1 is a possible D gene (5 bases). V was clipped by 6 bases and J by 6 bases, with 15 bases between them. The CDR3 consists of 14 residues. Germline lookup yields CDR1 MNHEY and CDR2 SMNVEV (reference sequence). The CDR3 is CASSLLGEGQPQHF. The DNA of the CDR3 is TGTGCCAGCAGCCTCTTAGGGGAGGGTCAGCCCCAGCATTTT.

The chain recombines TRBV6-2 or TRBV6-3 with TRBJ1-2, with 8 bases lining up with TRBD1. This CDR3 has 13 residues. CDR1 and CDR2 (germline): MNHEY, SVGEGT. V was clipped by 5 bases and J by 3 bases; unmatched bases: 2. CDR3 in amino acids: CASSTTGDYGYTF. In DNA, the CDR3 is TGTGCCAGCAGTACGACAGGGGACTATGGCTACACCTTC.

This clone was observed once. This chain links TRBV19 with TRBJ2-7, with D unclear. The germline V and J ends were trimmed by 5 bases and 6 bases, with 14 bases remaining between them. This CDR3 contains 13 residues. Germline V gene lookup returns CDR1 LNHDA and CDR2 SQIVND (reference sequence). In DNA, the CDR3 is TGTGCCAGTAGTGTAGGATTAGAGGCCGAGCAGTACTTC. It is translated as CASSVGLEAEQYF.

V and J are TRBV11-3 and TRBJ2-7, with 7 bases identical to TRBD1. The CDR3 contains 14 residues. With V trimmed by 8 bases and J by 3 bases, 10 bases remained unmatched. Germline lookup yields CDR1 SGHNT and CDR2 YENEEA. CDR3 bases: TGTGCCAGCGGTCCAGGGGGAGATTTCTACGAGCAGTACTTC. Encoded protein: CASGPGGDFYEQYF.

This clone came up once. V is TRBV11-3 and J is TRBJ2-1; weak D call: TRBD1 (5 bases). The germline V gene has CDR1 SGHNT and CDR2 YENEEA. Between the trimmed V and J ends, which lost 5 bases and 3 bases, there was a span of 8 bases. The CDR3 is made up of 13 amino acids. The CDR3 coding sequence is TGTGCCAGCAGCACCAGGGTCTACAATGAGCAGTTCTTC. Translating it yields CASSTRVYNEQFF.

A few counts support this clone. The chain couples TRBV18 to TRBJ2-4; possibly TRBD1 for D (5 bases). The V end was cut by 6 bases, the J end by 12 bases, with 24 bases between. The CDR3 totals 15 residues. Germline V CDR1 and CDR2: KGHSH, LQKENI. CDR3 region: CASSPNAGSTISQYF. The CDR3 DNA reads TGTGCCAGCTCCCCCAACGCAGGGTCCACAATAAGTCAGTACTTC.

The chain carries TRBV27 and TRBJ1-3, with 7 bases aligning to TRBD1. CDR3 length: 13 amino acids. Trimming took 5 bases from V and 5 from J; bases not matched to a gene: 3. Germline V lookup: CDR1 MNHEY, CDR2 SMNVEV (reference sequence). The CDR3 DNA is TGTGCCAGCAGTGAACAGGGGAGAAACACCATATATTTT. It is translated as CASSEQGRNTIYF.

The V call is TRBV6-1, the J call TRBJ2-1; 11 positions agree with TRBD2. There are 17 residues in the CDR3. J lost 9 bases, V lost 0 bases, and 10 bases had no gene match. CDR1 is MNHNS and CDR2 is SASEGT in the germline V gene. The DNA of the CDR3 is TGTGCCAGCAGTGAAGCATGGTTAGCGGGGGGGCTTCTTGAGCAGTTCTTC. Its translation: CASSEAWLAGGLLEQFF.

The genes are TRBV18 and TRBJ1-1; D is unclear. This CDR3 contains 14 residues. Trimming cost V 3 bases and J 4 bases, with 12 bases left between them. Germline CDR1 and CDR2: KGHSH and LQKENI. In DNA, the CDR3 is TGTGCCAGCTCACCTACGCGGTCGGGCACTGAAGCTTTCTTT. Translation gives CASSPTRSGTEAFF.

This clone showed up just once. The rearrangement uses TRBV3-1 (or the pseudogene TRBV3-2) and TRBJ2-7; the match to TRBD1 covers 10 bases. This CDR3 has 16 residues. After removal of 2 bases from V and 5 bases from J, the junction contained 9 bases not matched to a gene. Germline values: CDR1 LGHDT, CDR2 YNNKEL (reference sequence). DNA of the CDR3: TGTGCCAGCAGCCAACTCCCCCGGGACAGGGGTAACGAGCAGTACTTC. Translated: CASSQLPRDRGNEQYF.

The V gene is TRBV5-6, the J gene TRBJ1-6; D gene ambiguous. V lost 5 bases to trimming and J lost 7 bases, with 13 bases between them. The CDR3 is made up of 14 amino acids. The germline V gene encodes CDR1 SGHDT and CDR2 YYEEEE. The chain's CDR3 is CASRANGINSPLHF. The CDR3 coding sequence is TGTGCCAGCAGGGCGAACGGGATCAATTCACCCCTCCACTTT.

V is TRBV4-3 and J is TRBJ2-7; TRBD1 matches 9 bases. Germline CDR1 is LGHNA and CDR2 is YSLEER. The V segment lost 0 bases and the J segment 2 bases; nucleotides outside the gene matches: 5. This CDR3 is 16 amino acids long. CDR3 sequence: CASSQELGQGTYEQYF. The CDR3 region has the DNA TGCGCCAGCAGCCAAGAATTGGGACAGGGAACCTACGAGCAGTACTTC.

This chain links TRBV29-1 with TRBJ2-3; possibly TRBD2 for D (7 bases). From germline, CDR1 is SQVTM and CDR2 ANQGSEA. Trimming stripped 6 bases from V and 6 bases from J, with 13 bases between. This CDR3 spans 12 amino acids. The CDR3 protein is CSVVWGGDTQYF. CDR3 in DNA: TGCAGCGTCGTCTGGGGGGGCGATACGCAGTATTTT.

This clone was seen only a few times. The chain combines TRBV25-1 with TRBJ1-2; perhaps TRBD1 as D (6 bases). The CDR3 length is 13 residues. The germline CDR1 and CDR2 sequences are MGHDK and SYGVNS. Trimming shortened V by 7 bases and J by 5 bases, and 14 bases separated the two germline ends. CDR3 amino acids: CASMRGIGYGYTF. For the CDR3, the DNA is TGTGCCAGCATGAGGGGGATAGGGTATGGCTACACCTTC.

The CDR3 loop reads CASSLALGTGRWTF. CDR3 in DNA: TGTGCCAGCAGCTTAGCGCTTGGGACAGGGCGATGGACCTTC. The genes are TRBV7-8 and TRBJ1-2; 9 nucleotides align to TRBD1. CDR3 length equals 14 residues. Trimming at V came to 0 bases and at J to 14 bases, leaving 10 bases not matched to a gene. Germline CDR1 is SGHVS and CDR2 is FQNEAQ.

The chain recombines TRBV5-1 with TRBJ2-3, with 12 bases that match TRBD2. Germline trimming cut 4 bases from V and 2 bases from J; bases unmatched to any gene: 5. Germline CDR1 is SGHRS and CDR2 is YFSETQ. This CDR3 has 16 amino acids. As DNA, the CDR3 is TGCGCCAGCAGCCGACGACTAGCGGGGGCCACAGATACGCAGTATTTT. Translated, it gives CASSRRLAGATDTQYF.

This rearrangement joins TRBV2 to TRBJ2-1, with D possibly TRBD1 on 5 matching bases. Germline-derived CDR1 and CDR2 are SNHLY and FYNNEI. V was pared by 4 bases and J by 6 bases, with 7 bases between. This CDR3 contains 12 residues. The CDR3 DNA reads TGTGCCAGCAGTGGACAGTTCAATGAGCAGTTCTTC. Its translation is CASSGQFNEQFF.

This clone was seen a few times. The V gene is TRBV5-1, the J gene TRBJ1-6, with D unclear. The V and J ends lost 6 bases and 9 bases respectively, with 16 bases between them. The CDR3 has 14 residues. The germline CDR1 and CDR2 sequences are SGHRS and YFSETQ. CDR3 sequence reads: CASTLTTFGSPLHF. The CDR3 DNA reads as TGCGCCAGCACGTTGACTACCTTTGGTTCACCCCTCCACTTT.

V gene TRBV30 combines with J gene TRBJ1-6; TRBD1 might be the D (5 bases). There are 16 residues in the CDR3. CDR1 and CDR2 (germline): GTSNPN, SVGIG (reference sequence). V lost 0 bases and J lost 7, with 16 bases in between. The CDR3 DNA sequence: TGTGCCTGGAGTGTACAAGGGGTGTGGACCAATTCACCCCTCCACTTT. Translation: CAWSVQGVWTNSPLHF.

This clone came up once. The chain uses TRBV2 and TRBJ2-1; 7 bases match TRBD2. The CDR3 has 13 amino acids. Germline CDR1 SNHLY, CDR2 FYNNEI. Trimming at V came to 11 bases and at J to 5 bases, leaving 9 bases not matched to a gene. DNA of the CDR3: TGTGCCCTGGGGGGGGAAGCCAACAATGAGCAGTTCTTC. Its protein is CALGGEANNEQFF.

This chain connects TRBV11-2 to TRBJ2-5; 11 nucleotides match TRBD2. The V gene end was trimmed by 5 bases and the J gene end by 5 bases; junction bases not matched to a gene: 7. Per the germline V gene, CDR1 is SGHAT and CDR2 is FQNNGV. The length of the CDR3 is 15 residues. CDR3 sequence: CASSLQPSGGETQYF. For the CDR3, the DNA is TGTGCCAGCAGCCTCCAGCCTAGCGGGGGGGAGACCCAGTACTTC.

This chain joins TRBV7-2 and TRBJ1-2; 8 bases are shared with TRBD1. V was pared by 6 bases and J by 2 bases, with 5 bases of the junction left unmatched. Germline values: CDR1 SGHTA, CDR2 FQGNSA. The CDR3 is 14 amino acids. The CDR3 DNA sequence: TGTGCCAGCAGGACAGGGGTGGGAAACTATGGCTACACCTTC. Its translation is CASRTGVGNYGYTF.

The genes are TRBV10-3 and TRBJ2-7, with 14 bases aligning to TRBD2. The CDR3 totals 16 residues. The germline V gene encodes CDR1 ENHRY and CDR2 SYGVKD. V shed 2 bases and J 0 bases; nucleotides not matched to a gene: 0. CDR3 region: CAISEGTSGSSYEQYF. The CDR3 region has the DNA TGTGCCATCAGTGAGGGGACTAGCGGGAGCTCCTACGAGCAGTACTTC.

V is TRBV7-7 and J is TRBJ2-1; maybe TRBD2 (6 bases). This CDR3 has 17 residues. Germline loops: CDR1 SSHAT, CDR2 FNYEAQ (reference sequence). V was pared by 5 bases and J by 0 bases, with 17 bases between. The CDR3, as DNA: TGTGCCAGCAGCCCGCTCGGCGGGACGAGCTCCTACAATGAGCAGTTCTTC. Its translation: CASSPLGGTSSYNEQFF.

The J gene is TRBJ1-3, the V gene TRBV12-5; D may be TRBD1 (6 bases). Germline CDR1 and CDR2: LGHNT and FRNRAP. There are 15 residues in the CDR3. The V end lost 4 bases, the J end lost 0 bases, and 10 bases lay between the germline ends. The CDR3 here is CASGWAGASGNTIYF. The CDR3, as DNA: TGTGCTAGTGGTTGGGCAGGGGCCTCTGGAAACACCATATATTTT.

The gene calls are TRBV27 and TRBJ1-5; D remains ambiguous. CDR1 MNHEY and CDR2 SMNVEV come from the germline V gene (reference sequence). The CDR3 is 14 residues long. V lost 3 bases and J 4 bases, leaving 10 bases between the germline ends. DNA for the CDR3: TGTGCCAGCAGTTTCTCCGGTGGTAATCAGCCCCAGCATTTT. This codes for CASSFSGGNQPQHF.

The chain employs TRBV6-5 and TRBJ2-7, with D possibly TRBD2 on 6 matching bases. Trimming removed 2 bases from V and 2 bases from J, with 13 bases in between. The germline CDR1 and CDR2 sequences are MNHEY and SVGAGI. The CDR3 length is 15 residues. CDR3 amino acids: CASSYVTSGAYEQYF. CDR3 DNA sequence: TGTGCCAGCAGTTACGTAACCTCGGGGGCCTACGAGCAGTACTTC.

This clone was seen a single time. This chain joins TRBV5-6 and TRBJ1-6, with 11 bases matching TRBD1. Germline trimming cut 0 bases from V and 9 bases from J; bases unmatched to any gene: 8. Germline loops: CDR1 SGHDT, CDR2 YYEEEE. The CDR3 covers 17 residues. CDR3 in DNA: TGTGCCAGCAGCTTGGGATACGGACAGGGGGCTGTTTCACCCCTCCACTTT. Protein product: CASSLGYGQGAVSPLHF.

The rearrangement links TRBV3-1 (or the pseudogene TRBV3-2) to TRBJ1-2; D is perhaps TRBD1 (5 bases). Trimming shortened V by 3 bases and J by 2 bases, and 7 bases separated the two germline ends. The CDR3 has 13 residues. Germline V gives CDR1 LGHDT, CDR2 YNNKEL (reference sequence). The CDR3 bases are TGTGCCAGCAGCCAGAGGACAAACTATGGCTACACCTTC. Encoded protein: CASSQRTNYGYTF.

This rearrangement joins TRBV11-2 to TRBJ2-7; TRBD1 matches at 8 bases. The V and J ends lost 1 base and 6 bases, in that order; junction bases with no gene match: 11. The CDR3 has 16 residues. CDR1 SGHAT and CDR2 FQNNGV come from the germline V gene. This CDR3 is CASSLVSTGGYFEQYF. Written as DNA, the CDR3 is TGTGCCAGCAGCTTAGTGAGCACAGGGGGATATTTCGAGCAGTACTTC.

The J gene is TRBJ1-1, the V gene TRBV2, with D hard to call. V was clipped by 3 bases and J by 5 bases, with 7 bases between them. CDR1 is SNHLY and CDR2 is FYNNEI in the germline V gene. The length of the CDR3 is 12 residues. CDR3 amino acids: CASSDRRTEAFF. CDR3 DNA: TGTGCCAGCAGTGACCGGAGGACTGAAGCTTTCTTT.